A single sample is the source of the 7 T cell receptor beta chains below, sequenced in a study of blood T cell repertoires in COVID-19 (dated by TCRdb to about 2020). To prepare the library, the immunoSEQ multiplex PCR assay was applied. TCRdb carries this immuneACCESS record with in-frame sequences only. Its versions omit some clonotypes, under half of them owing to an unresolved V gene in the studies checked, with the rest unexplained. Recorded for this sample are 100,000 or so clones; about 92% of them occurred a single time. The ten largest account for under 7.5% of the sample. Sequenced: peripheral blood. Every receptor here comes from a woman aged 55-69 years with active COVID-19.

The chain has TRBV2 and TRBJ2-1; 7 bases line up with TRBD1. Germline V CDR1 and CDR2: SNHLY, FYNNEI. V lost 8 bases to trimming and J lost 2 bases; unmatched junction nucleotides: 9. The CDR3 is 15 amino acids. Here the CDR3 DNA reads TGTGCCAGCCAGGAACAGGGGCCCCCCTACAATGAGCAGTTCTTC. Its translation: CASQEQGPPYNEQFF.

The rearrangement joins TRBV30 to TRBJ1-5, with D possibly being TRBD1 (5 bases). The length of the CDR3 is 13 residues. The V end was cut by 2 bases, the J end by 3 bases, with 8 bases between. Per germline, CDR1 GTSNPN and CDR2 SVGIG (reference sequence). CDR3 region: CAWSRGVNQPQHF. CDR3 sequence (DNA): TGTGCCTGGAGTCGGGGGGTCAATCAGCCCCAGCATTTT.

The V and J genes are TRBV4-1 and TRBJ1-2; 7 bases fit TRBD1. CDR1 is MGHRA and CDR2 is YSYEKL in the germline V gene. This CDR3 has 15 amino acids. V shed 5 bases, J shed 4 bases, and the junction held 10 bases outside the gene matches. CDR3 in DNA: TGCGCCAGCAGCGGCCACAGGGGATCAGTCTATGGCTACACCTTC. This encodes CASSGHRGSVYGYTF.

This clone appeared once. The rearrangement joins TRBV5-1 to TRBJ2-5; no clear D. This CDR3 contains 15 residues. The germline gives CDR1 SGHRS, CDR2 YFSETQ. Trimming left V 0 bases short and J 0 bases short, with 9 bases between. In nucleotides, the CDR3 is TGCGCCAGCAGCTTGGGGGCCGGCAACCAAGAGACCCAGTACTTC. This codes for CASSLGAGNQETQYF.

V gene TRBV28 combines with J gene TRBJ1-4, with D unclear. The CDR3 has 14 amino acids. Germline V gives CDR1 MDHEN, CDR2 SYDVKM. Trimming left V 5 bases short and J 0 bases short, with 7 bases between. CDR3 amino acids: CASSKTPTNEKLFF. CDR3 bases: TGTGCCAGCAGTAAGACACCAACTAATGAAAAACTGTTTTTT.

The rearrangement links TRBV20-1 to TRBJ2-7; D perhaps matches TRBD1 (6 bases). The germline gives CDR1 DFQATT, CDR2 SNEGSKA (reference sequence). This CDR3 has 14 amino acids. V gave up 3 bases and J gave up 0 bases, with 12 bases separating them. In DNA form, the CDR3 reads TGCAGTGCTAGTCTGGGACATAGCTCCTACGAGCAGTACTTC. Residues: CSASLGHSSYEQYF.

CDR3 DNA: TGTGCCAGCAGCCATATACAGGGGAGTACGGCCTATGGCTACACCTTC. This gives the protein CASSHIQGSTAYGYTF. The chain has TRBV7-8 and TRBJ1-2, with 7 bases that match TRBD1. This CDR3 comprises 16 residues. The germline gives CDR1 SGHVS, CDR2 FQNEAQ. V lost 5 bases, J lost 4 bases, and 13 bases stayed unmatched.